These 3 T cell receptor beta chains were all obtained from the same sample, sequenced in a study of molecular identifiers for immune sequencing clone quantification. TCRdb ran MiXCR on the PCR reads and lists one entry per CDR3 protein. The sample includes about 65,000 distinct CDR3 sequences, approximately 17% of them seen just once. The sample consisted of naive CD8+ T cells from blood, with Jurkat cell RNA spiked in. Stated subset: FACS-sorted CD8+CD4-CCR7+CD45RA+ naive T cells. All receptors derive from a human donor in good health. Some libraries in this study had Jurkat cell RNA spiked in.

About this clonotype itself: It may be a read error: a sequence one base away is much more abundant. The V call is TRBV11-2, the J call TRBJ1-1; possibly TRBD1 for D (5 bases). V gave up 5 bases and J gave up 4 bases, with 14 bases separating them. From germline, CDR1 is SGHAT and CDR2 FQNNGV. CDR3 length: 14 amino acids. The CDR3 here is CASSPFGAPTEAFF. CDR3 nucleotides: TGTGCCAGCAGCCCGTTTGGGGCCCCCACTGAAGCTTTCTTT. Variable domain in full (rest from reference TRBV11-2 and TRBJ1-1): EAGVAQSPRYKIIEKRQSVAFWCNPISGHATLYWYQQILGQGPKLLIQFQNNGVVDDSQLPKDRFSAERLKGVDSTLKIQPAKLEDSAVYLCASSPFGAPTEAFFGQGTRLTVV.

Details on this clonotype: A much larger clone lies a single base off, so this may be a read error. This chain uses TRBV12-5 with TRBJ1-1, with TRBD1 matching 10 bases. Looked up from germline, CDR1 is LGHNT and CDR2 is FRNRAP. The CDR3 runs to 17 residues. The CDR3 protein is CASGLYTGQGFDTEASF. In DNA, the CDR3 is TGTGCTAGTGGTTTATACACGGGACAGGGGTTCGACACTGAAGCTTCCTTT.

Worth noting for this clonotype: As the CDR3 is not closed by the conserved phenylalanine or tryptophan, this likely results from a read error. The CDR3 DNA is TGTGCCAGCAGCCTGATAGCGGGAGGGGCCTACAATGAGCAGTTCCTC. Translating it yields CASSLIAGGAYNEQFL. The gene calls are TRBV9 and TRBJ2-1, with 11 positions matching TRBD2. The V and J ends lost 4 bases and 2 bases, in that order; junction bases with no gene match: 5. Germline CDR1 reads SGDLS; CDR2 reads YYNGEE. The CDR3 length is 16 residues.